This TCR beta chain derives from a study of beta chain features in type 1 diabetes (dated by TCRdb to between 2017 and 2018). Background on the whole study: Mean age, gender distribution, total cell number and subset yield were not different between patients and healthy donors. The study compared the TCRB repertoires of sorted circulating CD4+ T cell subsets in recently diagnosed type 1 diabetes patients with those in matched healthy donors. A total of approximately 110,000,000 sorted cells were examined across all samples, and a strong correlation was observed between cell number per subset and RNA yield. Regulatory and stem cell-like memory subsets were isolated from only 8 patients and about eight healthy donors, whereas naive and central memory subsets came from all 30 or so donors.

Each donor gave one peripheral blood draw, averaging roughly 100 mL, which was collected into heparinised tubes. A BD FACSAria II and a panel including CD45RO, CCR7, CD25, CD127, CD95 and CD27 were used to sort naive, central memory, regulatory and stem cell-like memory CD4+ T cells. All sorted populations exceeded 95% purity. Right away, PBMCs were isolated by Lymphoprep density gradient centrifugation and were stained directly, with no culture step. Samples were stained and sorted in pairs, with one healthy donor and one patient per experiment, so that batch effects were minimized. Paper-wide results and their limitations: In all four CD4+ subsets, TCRB CDR3 length was moderately but significantly shorter in type 1 diabetes patients. Fewer insertions and more nucleotide deletions at VDJ recombination sites were observed in patients with type 1 diabetes, implying thymic rearrangement abnormalities. Shorter templates might have been favored by PCR, but patient and control samples were amplified and corrected together, so both groups would have been affected equally by any skew. HLA sub-analyses involved small numbers of individuals, so any influence of HLA type on TCRB rearrangement remained unresolved. Naive, central memory and regulatory TCRB repertoires appeared to be more alike among patients than among healthy donors. Sequencing cDNA rather than genomic DNA could over-represent highly expressing activated cells, although activation and CD3 levels did not differ between groups.

Only a few counts were recorded for this clone. The specificity of this receptor is unknown. Qualities for individual bases were not recorded, and no much larger clone is one base off. Per the germline V gene (reference sequence), MNHEY is the CDR1 and SMNVEV is the CDR2. V has 5 bases trimmed and J has 9 bases trimmed; junction bases matching no gene number 8. The CDR3, from cysteine to phenylalanine, totals 14 residues. Just CDR3 DNA is preserved here, 42 bases in frame from base 1. The entire amount of isolated RNA was reverse transcribed using the High Capacity cDNA Reverse Transcription Kit, so the sequenced TCRB transcripts were expressed ones. Deep immunoSEQ sequencing was applied to naive, central memory and regulatory T cell samples, giving an average of roughly 3.5 million total reads per sample. After sorted cells were lysed in RLT buffer, RNA was extracted with DNase-treated RNeasy Micro or Mini kits, with the choice depending on cell number. To prevent cross-contamination, each cell subset was processed individually, whereas patient and healthy donor samples were processed jointly. The immunoSEQ multiplex PCR was used to amplify TCRB sequences from cDNA, yielding 87-bp fragments that span the CDR3 region. Amplicons were sequenced on the Illumina HiSeq platform. The source study handled its data this way. PCR bias was corrected computationally using synthetic template baselines, and reads within Hamming distance 2 were collapsed, with unmergeable singletons discarded. Reads were aligned to IMGT to assign V, D and J genes, CDR3 length, and insertions or deletions at six rearrangement sites. Within each subset, clonotype counts were normalized to the number of sorted cells before true diversity and Gini coefficients were calculated with the tcR R package. The overlap coefficient, calculated on TCRB nucleotide sequences, was used to measure repertoire sharing. What TCRdb holds here is the immuneACCESS table cut down to in-frame rearrangements. Part of the clones is not present; checked against another copy, under half of the missing clones reflect an unresolved V gene, and the others are unexplained. V and J calls plus clone size are reproduced from that table; the DNA served to infer D and trimming. This sample has around 110,000 clones in its table, and about a sixth of those were observed once. Of the sample, 2.3% is held by the ten largest clones.

The receptor's source is a man aged 25-40 years with type 1 diabetes. Rearrangement joined TRBV27 to TRBJ1-1; 11 central bases correspond to TRBD1. The sequenced material came from central memory CD4+ T cells from blood. The CDR3 region has the sequence CASSSWTGGAQAFF. The DNA sequence follows: TGTGCCAGCAGTAGCTGGACAGGGGGCGCACAAGCTTTCTTT.